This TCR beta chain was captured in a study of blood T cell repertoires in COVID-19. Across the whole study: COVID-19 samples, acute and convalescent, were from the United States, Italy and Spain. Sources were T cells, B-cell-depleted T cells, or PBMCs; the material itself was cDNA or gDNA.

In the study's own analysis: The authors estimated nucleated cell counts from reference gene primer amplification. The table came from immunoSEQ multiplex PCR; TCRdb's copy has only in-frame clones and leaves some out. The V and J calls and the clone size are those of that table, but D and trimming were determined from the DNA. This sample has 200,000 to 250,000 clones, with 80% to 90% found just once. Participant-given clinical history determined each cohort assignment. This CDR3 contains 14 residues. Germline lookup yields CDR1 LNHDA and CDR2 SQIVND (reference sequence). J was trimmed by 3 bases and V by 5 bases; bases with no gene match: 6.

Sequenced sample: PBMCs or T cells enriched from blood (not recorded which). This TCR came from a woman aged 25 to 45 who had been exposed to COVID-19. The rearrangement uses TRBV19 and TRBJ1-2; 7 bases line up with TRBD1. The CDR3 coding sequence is TGTGCCAGTAGTCCCGGGACAGCGGACTATGGCTACACCTTC. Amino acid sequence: CASSPGTADYGYTF.